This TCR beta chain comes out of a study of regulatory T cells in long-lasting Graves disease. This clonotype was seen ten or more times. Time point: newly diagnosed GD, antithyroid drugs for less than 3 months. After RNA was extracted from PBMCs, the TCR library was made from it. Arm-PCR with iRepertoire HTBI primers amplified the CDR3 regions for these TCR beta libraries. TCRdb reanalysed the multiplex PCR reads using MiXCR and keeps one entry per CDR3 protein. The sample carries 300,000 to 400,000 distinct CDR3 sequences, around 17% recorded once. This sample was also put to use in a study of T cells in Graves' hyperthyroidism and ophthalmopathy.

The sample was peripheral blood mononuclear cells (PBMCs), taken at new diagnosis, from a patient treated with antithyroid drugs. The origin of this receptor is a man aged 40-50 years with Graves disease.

CDR3 amino acids: CASSSHPGQGPYEQYF. The CDR3 nucleotides are TGTGCCAGCAGTTCCCACCCGGGACAGGGCCCCTACGAGCAGTACTTC. The V call is TRBV12-3 or TRBV12-4, the J call TRBJ2-7; 9 bases are a match to TRBD1. There are 16 residues in the CDR3. Trimming removed 4 bases from V and 2 bases from J; junction bases left unmatched: 9.